In this sample, the clone carrying this T cell receptor (beta chain) turned up once. Its antigen is undetermined. CDR3 size: 14 residues. The germline V gene has CDR1 LGHDT and CDR2 YNNKEL (reference sequence). The V end lost 0 bases, the J end lost 8 bases, and 13 bases lay between the germline ends. The data belong to a study of T cell responses to AZD1222 COVID-19 vaccine. Across the study: Analyses pooled second doses at about 4 or about 12 weeks. Study-level points and caveats: Seropositive at baseline were only a handful of AZD1222 recipients. Across spike, vaccine-associated CD4 TCRs were found, dominant at 160-218 and 743-854.

Sequencing used immunoSEQ multiplex PCR; TCRdb keeps in-frame clones, though not all of them. In the table there are approximately 260,000 clones, 90% to 95% of which are singletons. The material sequenced was peripheral blood, taken on day 0 of AZD1222 vaccination. The clonotype was recovered from an adult in good health. The chain recombines TRBV3-1 (or the pseudogene TRBV3-2) with TRBJ1-2, with a possible D match to TRBD1 (5 bases). CDR3 DNA: TGTGCCAGCAGCCAAGATTCGGGGGGGTACGGCTACACCTTC. The encoded protein is CASSQDSGGYGYTF.